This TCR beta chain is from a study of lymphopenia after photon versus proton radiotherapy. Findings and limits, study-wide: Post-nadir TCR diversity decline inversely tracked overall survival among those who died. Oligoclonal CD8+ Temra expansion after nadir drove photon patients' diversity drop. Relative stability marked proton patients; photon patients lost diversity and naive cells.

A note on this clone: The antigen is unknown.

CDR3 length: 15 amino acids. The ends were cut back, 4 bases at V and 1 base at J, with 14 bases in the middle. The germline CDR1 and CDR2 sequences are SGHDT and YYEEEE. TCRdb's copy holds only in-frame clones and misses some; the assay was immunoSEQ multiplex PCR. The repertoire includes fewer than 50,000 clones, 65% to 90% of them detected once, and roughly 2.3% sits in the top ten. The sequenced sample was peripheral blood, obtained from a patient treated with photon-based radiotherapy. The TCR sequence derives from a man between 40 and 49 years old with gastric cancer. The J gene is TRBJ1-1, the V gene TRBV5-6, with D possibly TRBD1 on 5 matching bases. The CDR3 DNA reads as TGTGCCAGCAGCCCGTTGGACACGACGAACACTGAAGCTTTCTTT. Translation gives CASSPLDTTNTEAFF.